In its sample, the clone carrying this T cell receptor (beta chain) was seen a few times. The germline gives CDR1 SEHNR, CDR2 FQNEAQ (reference sequence). The CDR3 extends over 15 amino acids. The junction had 5 bases not matched to a gene; V was cut back by 6 bases and J by 1 base. 5'RACE template switching produced TCR cDNA carrying a universal primer site and UMIs. TCRdb itself ran the 5' RACE reads through MiXCR, one entry per CDR3 protein. This sample has fewer than 400,000 distinct CDR3 sequences, with 6.2% found just once. This entry belongs to a study of T cells after yellow fever vaccination.

The chain couples TRBV7-9 to TRBJ2-1; 8 bases fit TRBD2. Sequences were derived from PBMCs, sampled 5 days after the yellow fever booster vaccination. This receptor was identified in a man aged 25 to 40 who received the YFV17D yellow fever vaccine. The CDR3, as DNA: TGTGCCAGCAGTTCAAGCGGGAGATCCTACAATGAGCAGTTCTTC. Encoded protein: CASSSSGRSYNEQFF.